Presented here are 15 T cell receptor beta chains from one specimen sequenced in a study of PD-1 blockade in classical Hodgkin lymphoma (dated by TCRdb to the early 2020s). The time point label, read with the paper, signifies: cycle 1 day 1 (C1D1), immediately before nivolumab initiation. Every trial patient had relapsed following autologous stem cell transplantation, and prior brentuximab vedotin exposure was what differed among cohorts A, B and C. Libraries were made using the immunoSEQ multiplex PCR assay. TCRdb took over this immuneACCESS table, retaining in-frame rearrangements with V and J assigned. Such tables are incomplete; in checked studies, under half of the missing clones stem from an unresolved V gene, and the remainder is unexplained. This sample holds 57,000 or so clones; around 88% were observed only once. Approximately 12% of the sample lies in the top ten. Source: peripheral blood mononuclear cells (PBMCs), taken at baseline. The receptors shown here come from a human donor with classical Hodgkin lymphoma.

The chain carries TRBV4-3 and TRBJ1-6; no clear D. CDR3 length: 15 amino acids. Germline assignment: CDR1 LGHNA and CDR2 YSLEER. Trimming shortened V by 0 bases and J by 5 bases, and 8 bases separated the two germline ends. The chain's CDR3 is CASSQEGRDNSPLHF. The CDR3 region has the DNA TGCGCCAGCAGCCAAGAGGGCCGGGATAATTCACCCCTCCACTTT.

The chain couples TRBV7-6 to TRBJ2-6; D not resolved. This CDR3 comprises 19 residues. The V end was cut by 3 bases, the J end by 4 bases, with 22 bases between. Germline V CDR1 and CDR2: SGHVS, FNYEAQ. CDR3 amino acids: CASSLAFYSLVKGANVLTF. The CDR3 DNA is TGTGCCAGCAGCTTGGCGTTTTACAGTCTCGTCAAGGGGGCCAACGTCCTGACTTTC.

This clone was detected only once. This chain connects TRBV14 to TRBJ2-2; no definite D call. The CDR3 extends over 12 amino acids. The V gene lost 5 bases and the J gene lost 6 bases, with 7 bases spanning the gap. The V gene's germline CDR1 is SGHDN and CDR2 FVKESK. Here the CDR3 reads CASSKTSGELFF. As DNA, the CDR3 is TGTGCCAGCAGCAAAACCTCCGGGGAGCTGTTTTTT.

The chain has TRBV15 and TRBJ2-7; D call uncertain. CDR3 length: 13 amino acids. Germline CDR1 and CDR2: LNHNV and YYDKDF (reference sequence). The V and J ends lost 0 bases and 5 bases respectively, with 8 bases between them. CDR3 amino acids: CATSRDSVHEQYF. Written as DNA, the CDR3 is TGTGCCACCAGCAGAGATTCGGTCCACGAGCAGTACTTC.

The genes are TRBV19 and TRBJ2-3; no definite D call. CDR3 length: 13 amino acids. From germline, CDR1 is LNHDA and CDR2 SQIVND (reference sequence). With 3 bases removed from V and 6 bases from J, the gap between germline ends came to 10 bases. The CDR3 spells CASSIREWDTQYF. The CDR3 coding sequence is TGTGCCAGTAGTATTAGGGAATGGGATACGCAGTATTTT.

This chain connects TRBV6-4 to TRBJ1-1; 7 positions agree with TRBD1. The CDR3 loop spans 13 amino acids. Losses at the gene ends were 4 bases for V and 5 bases for J; bases not matched to a gene: 4. Germline V gene sequence: CDR1 MRHNA, CDR2 SNTAGT. CDR3 residues: CASSAQGGTEAFF. Here the CDR3 DNA reads TGTGCCAGCAGTGCCCAGGGGGGAACTGAAGCTTTCTTT.

The J gene is TRBJ1-1, the V gene TRBV10-2; D not certain. CDR1 is WSHSY, CDR2 SAAADI, per germline. CDR3 size: 13 residues. The ends were cut back, 7 bases at V and 10 bases at J, with 19 bases in the middle. The CDR3 region is CASIPIEGSGAFF. The CDR3 DNA reads TGCGCCAGCATTCCGATCGAGGGATCAGGAGCTTTCTTT.

This clone was detected only a few times. DNA for the CDR3: TGTGCCAGCAACGTGGGACAGGGGACTGGAAACACCATATATTTT. It is translated as CASNVGQGTGNTIYF. V usage is TRBV7-9 and J usage is TRBJ1-3; 10 bases map to TRBD1. Germline CDR1 SEHNR, CDR2 FQNEAQ (reference sequence). The CDR3 contains 15 residues. V was clipped by 7 bases and J by 2 bases; unmatched bases: 5.

This clone was detected once. This rearrangement joins TRBV21-1 to TRBJ1-2; the table gives TRBD1 as D, unverified against the DNA. TRBV21-1 is a pseudogene segment. The CDR3 runs to 14 residues. The CDR3: CASIQPGHHYGYTF. CDR3 sequence (DNA): TGTGCCAGCATCCAACCGGGACACCACTATGGCTACACCTTC.

This clone was seen only once. The CDR3 coding sequence is TGTGCCAGCAGCTCGGGCGTCGCCTATGGCTACACCTTC. Residues: CASSSGVAYGYTF. The chain couples TRBV11-1 to TRBJ1-2; no firm D call. The V and J ends lost 4 bases and 4 bases respectively, with 10 bases between them. CDR3 length: 13 amino acids. In germline, CDR1 is SGHAT, CDR2 FQDESV (reference sequence).

The CDR3 region has the DNA TGTGCCAGCAGTCGCACAGGGGTTAGCAATCAGCCCCAGCATTTT. Translating it yields CASSRTGVSNQPQHF. The chain employs TRBV27 and TRBJ1-5, with 7 bases that match TRBD1. Germline CDR1 is MNHEY and CDR2 is SMNVEV (reference sequence). J gave up 0 bases and V 5 bases, and 4 bases lay outside the gene matches. CDR3 size: 15 residues.

CDR3 bases: TGTGCCAGCAGTTGGGGGGAATACACTGAAGCTTTCTTT. Protein product: CASSWGEYTEAFF. The chain links TRBV28 to TRBJ1-1; TRBD1 is a possible D gene (5 bases). This CDR3 is built from 13 residues. The germline gives CDR1 MDHEN, CDR2 SYDVKM. Trimming removed 4 bases at V and 3 bases at J, with 9 bases between.

Worth noting for this clone: Sequence at one end of the junction differs from germline and may be a read error. In the same sample, other DNA sequences code for this CDR3. The rearrangement links TRBV4-2 to TRBJ1-1, with unresolved D. CDR1 LGHNA and CDR2 YNFKEQ come from the germline V gene. There are 16 residues in the CDR3. This CDR3 is CASSQDFGSMNTEAFF. The CDR3 DNA reads as TGTGCCAGCAGCCAAGATTTTGGGTCCATGAACACTGAGGCTTTCTTT.

This chain links TRBV6-1 with TRBJ2-1, with TRBD2 identical over 11 bases. J lost 4 bases, V lost 10 bases, and 9 bases had no gene match. Looked up from germline, CDR1 is MNHNS and CDR2 is SASEGT. The CDR3 sequence is 15 residues long. CDR3 DNA sequence: TGTGCCACCGTTAGCGGGGGGGCCTGGTACAATGAGCAGTTCTTC. Its protein is CATVSGGAWYNEQFF.

This rearrangement joins TRBV7-3 to TRBJ2-3, with D tentatively TRBD1 or TRBD2 (5 bases each). CDR1 and CDR2 from the germline V gene are SGHTA and FQGTGA. V lost 5 bases to trimming and J lost 3 bases, with 15 bases between them. This CDR3 spans 15 amino acids. CDR3 in DNA: TGTGCCAGCAGCGACGCAGGGCGGGTGACAGATACGCAGTATTTT. This encodes CASSDAGRVTDTQYF.